This entry features one T cell receptor (beta chain) sequence. Its antigen target is currently unknown. Qualities for individual bases were not recorded, and no much larger clone is one base off. This record comes from a study of control samples from healthy donors and cancer patients (dated by TCRdb to 2020 to 2022). The CDR3 sequence holds 13 residues, the cysteine and phenylalanine included. Solely the CDR3 DNA is kept, with 39 bases framed from the first base. CDR1 and CDR2 (WSHSY, SAAADI) derive from the germline V gene. The trim is 1 base for V and 9 bases for J, with a gap of 10 bases between the germline ends. Libraries came from the immunoSEQ multiplex PCR assay. The table comes from immuneACCESS by way of TCRdb, which keeps in-frame sequences with V and J called. Part of the clones is missing from these tables; in studies checked, under half for an unresolved V gene and the rest for unknown reasons. The sample table shows around 100,000 clones, and around nine tenths are seen once. Less than 15% of the sample belongs to the ten largest clones.

This TCR was recovered from a man aged 25-40 years in good health. This sequence uses TRBV10-2 and TRBJ2-1, with a tentative D gene TRBD2 over 5 matching bases. Sequencing was performed on blood. The DNA reads TGCGCCAGCAGTGAGTATGGGGAGCTTGAGCAGTTCTTC. This yields the protein CASSEYGELEQFF.